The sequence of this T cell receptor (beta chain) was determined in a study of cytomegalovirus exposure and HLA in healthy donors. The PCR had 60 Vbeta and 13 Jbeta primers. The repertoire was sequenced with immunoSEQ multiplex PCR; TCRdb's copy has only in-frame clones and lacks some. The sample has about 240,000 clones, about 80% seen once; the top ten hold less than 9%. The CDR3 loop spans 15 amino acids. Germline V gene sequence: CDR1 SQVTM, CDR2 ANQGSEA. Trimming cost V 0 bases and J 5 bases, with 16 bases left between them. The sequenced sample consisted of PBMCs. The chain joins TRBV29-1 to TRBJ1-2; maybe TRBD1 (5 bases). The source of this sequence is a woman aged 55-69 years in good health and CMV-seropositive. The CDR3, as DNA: TGCAGCGTTGAAGATCGCCAGGGTAATGGGTATGGCTACACCTTC. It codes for CSVEDRQGNGYGYTF.